The 2 T cell receptor beta chains below were found in one sample sequenced in a study of shared clonotypes between healthy human individuals. The assay was immunoSEQ multiplex PCR, and TCRdb's table has in-frame clones only and misses some. Of about 2 million clones listed, 90% to 95% are singletons. Input material: naive CD4+ T cells sorted from blood. Subset reported: CD45RA+ positively selected. The receptors stem from a man in his late teens or twenties in good health.

The J gene is TRBJ2-7, the V gene TRBV7-2; D might be TRBD2 (6 bases). The ends were cut back, 5 bases at V and 2 bases at J, with 16 bases in the middle. This CDR3 contains 15 residues. Per germline, CDR1 SGHTA and CDR2 FQGNSA. CDR3 region: CASSPTGTLPYEQYF. The CDR3 DNA sequence: TGTGCCAGCAGCCCAACCGGGACTTTACCCTACGAGCAGTACTTC.

This clone was detected a few times. Other DNA sequences in this sample translate to the same CDR3. The chain joins TRBV7-2 to TRBJ2-7; D ambiguous. The CDR3 has 11 amino acids. CDR1 and CDR2 (germline): SGHTA, FQGNSA. Trimming removed 5 bases from V and 2 bases from J, with 4 bases in between. Here the CDR3 DNA reads TGTGCCAGCAGCACCGCCTACGAGCAGTACTTC. It translates to CASSTAYEQYF. Full variable domain (remainder filled in from reference TRBV7-2 and TRBJ2-7): GAGVSQSPSNKVTEKGKDVELRCDPISGHTALYWYRQSLGQGLEFLIYFQGNSAPDKSGLPSDRFSAERTGGSVSTLTIQRTQQEDSAVYLCASSTAYEQYFGPGTRLTVT.